The 6 T cell receptor beta chains reported below all come from one sample, sequenced in a study of T cells in tuberculosis. Using immunoSEQ multiplex PCR, the repertoire was profiled, and TCRdb retains in-frame clones only, with some absent. The table includes roughly 41,000 clones, 90% to 95% detected once. The specimen sequenced was PBMCs. All receptors come from a donor aged 10-35 years with latent tuberculosis or without tuberculosis infection. Some clones in this sample may be carry-over from other donors' samples.

The rearrangement uses TRBV6-6 and TRBJ1-2; 8 bases are shared with TRBD1. CDR3 length: 16 residues. V gave up 4 bases and J gave up 3 bases; unmatched junction bases: 10. Germline V gives CDR1 MNHNY, CDR2 SVGAGI (reference sequence). The CDR3 DNA reads as TGTGCCAGCAGTTTACGCCGCGGGACAGGCGACTATGGCTACACCTTC. Its protein product is CASSLRRGTGDYGYTF.

This clone was detected only a few times. CDR3 sequence (DNA): TGTGCCAGCAGTTACTCCAGGGCCCGCGAGCAGTACGTC. Protein sequence: CASSYSRAREQYV. The chain has TRBV6-6 and TRBJ2-7; possibly TRBD1 for D (5 bases). Trimming took 0 bases from V and 6 from J, leaving 9 bases between them. CDR1 MNHNY and CDR2 SVGAGI come from the germline V gene (reference sequence). The CDR3 has 13 residues.

This chain joins TRBV30 and TRBJ1-1; D unresolved. With 0 bases removed from V and 4 bases from J, the gap between germline ends came to 12 bases. CDR3 length equals 14 residues. Germline loops: CDR1 GTSNPN, CDR2 SVGIG (reference sequence). DNA of the CDR3: TGTGCCTGGAGTGTAGTTTCCGGGAGCACTGAAGCTTTCTTT. Residues: CAWSVVSGSTEAFF. Complete variable domain (other parts from reference TRBV30 and TRBJ1-1): SQTIHQWPATLVQPVGSPLSLECTVEGTSNPNLYWYRQAAGRGLQLLFYSVGIGQISSEVPQNLSASRPQDRQFILSSKKLLLSDSGFYLCAWSVVSGSTEAFFGQGTRLTVV.

V gene TRBV11-2 combines with J gene TRBJ1-3; D gene uncertain. The CDR3 is 14 amino acids. Germline loops: CDR1 SGHAT, CDR2 FQNNGV. Trimming took off 0 bases at V and 4 bases at J, with 7 bases between the two ends. The CDR3 loop is CASSLEVQGNTIYF. In DNA form, the CDR3 reads TGTGCCAGCAGCTTAGAGGTCCAGGGAAACACCATATATTTT.

The chain carries TRBV7-9 and TRBJ2-1; D may be TRBD2 (7 bases). Germline CDR1 and CDR2: SEHNR and FQNEAQ (reference sequence). Trimming shortened V by 8 bases and J by 9 bases, and 20 bases separated the two germline ends. The CDR3 contains 14 residues. Written as DNA, the CDR3 is TGTGCCAGCCCCTCGGATGGGGGGGCGAGTGAGCAGTTCTTC. As protein: CASPSDGGASEQFF.

The chain employs TRBV6-5 and TRBJ1-1; 7 bases agree with TRBD1. The ends lost 7 bases at V and 7 bases at J; junction bases unmatched: 3. This CDR3 is 11 amino acids long. CDR1 and CDR2 (germline): MNHEY, SVGAGI. This chain's CDR3 is CASKRQGEAFF. As DNA, the CDR3 is TGTGCCAGCAAACGACAGGGTGAAGCTTTCTTT.